The 27 T cell receptor beta chains presented below share a single source sample, sequenced in a study of T-cell reconstitution after alpha-beta-depleted transplantation in children. A TCRbeta library incorporating unique molecular identifiers was prepared. TCRdb passed the PCR reads through MiXCR, listing each CDR3 protein once. The repertoire holds some 550,000 distinct CDR3 sequences, with about 16% as singletons. Sample: PBMCs from the stem cell graft donor, taken from the stem cell graft. The source is a human donor who donated a stem cell graft to a child with acute lymphoblastic leukemia.

This chain connects TRBV6-1 to TRBJ2-7; D ambiguous. With 8 bases removed from V and 0 bases from J, the gap between germline ends came to 20 bases. This CDR3 contains 16 residues. CDR1 MNHNS and CDR2 SASEGT come from the germline V gene. CDR3 bases: TGTGCCAGCCCAGCCGACGTACAGACCTTCTCCTACGAGCAGTACTTC. Protein: CASPADVQTFSYEQYF.

The J gene is TRBJ2-1, the V gene TRBV7-8, with 7 bases that match TRBD2. The CDR3 extends over 16 amino acids. Unmatched junction bases numbered 12, after V lost 5 bases and J lost 5 bases. Germline lookup yields CDR1 SGHVS and CDR2 FQNEAQ. The CDR3 loop is CASSPEGTTRDNEQFF. The CDR3, as DNA: TGTGCCAGCAGCCCAGAGGGGACTACCCGGGACAATGAGCAGTTCTTC.

This clonotype came up many times. V gene TRBV27 combines with J gene TRBJ2-3, with D unresolved. Trimming removed 3 bases at V and 3 bases at J, with 7 bases between. The CDR3 runs to 13 residues. Per germline, CDR1 MNHEY and CDR2 SMNVEV (reference sequence). The CDR3 loop reads CASSFPRTDTQYF. The CDR3 region has the DNA TGTGCCAGCAGTTTTCCCCGGACAGATACGCAGTATTTT.

The CDR3 region has the DNA TGCGCCAGCAGCTTGCCGAACGGACAGGCAGTGAACACTGAAGCTTTCTTT. As protein: CASSLPNGQAVNTEAFF. V is TRBV5-1 and J is TRBJ1-1; TRBD1 agrees at 7 bases. The ends lost 1 base at V and 0 bases at J; junction bases unmatched: 9. The CDR3 is 17 amino acids. Germline V gene data show CDR1 as SGHRS and CDR2 as YFSETQ.

In its sample, this clonotype was seen once. The genes are TRBV9 and TRBJ2-3; 15 bases are a match to TRBD2. Losses at the gene ends were 4 bases for V and 3 bases for J; bases not matched to a gene: 6. CDR1 is SGDLS and CDR2 is YYNGEE in the germline V gene. The CDR3 is 17 residues long. CDR3 sequence (DNA): TGTGCCAGCAGCAGGGGACTAGCGGGAGGATTAACAGATACGCAGTATTTT. This gives the protein CASSRGLAGGLTDTQYF.

J is TRBJ2-1 and V is TRBV5-1; a weak D match, TRBD1 (5 bases). Trimming left V 3 bases short and J 3 bases short, with 13 bases between. The CDR3 totals 15 residues. The germline CDR1 and CDR2 sequences are SGHRS and YFSETQ. The CDR3 bases are TGCGCCAGCAGCTGGCAGGGTGGGATCTACAATGAGCAGTTCTTC. This codes for CASSWQGGIYNEQFF.

The V call is TRBV7-3, the J call TRBJ1-1; D gene uncertain. The CDR3 loop spans 13 amino acids. Germline V gene data show CDR1 as SGHTA and CDR2 as FQGTGA. V was cut by 2 bases and J by 3 bases, with 7 bases left in between. The CDR3 DNA reads TGTGCCAGCAGCTTATGGCCGGACACTGAAGCTTTCTTT. It specifies CASSLWPDTEAFF.

The chain combines TRBV20-1 with TRBJ2-2, with 14 nucleotides matching TRBD2. CDR3 length equals 15 residues. J gave up 4 bases and V 5 bases, and 3 bases lay outside the gene matches. CDR1 is DFQATT and CDR2 is SNEGSKA in the germline V gene (reference sequence). The CDR3 sequence is CSAATSGRATGELFF. CDR3 DNA sequence: TGCAGTGCTGCGACTAGCGGGAGGGCCACCGGGGAGCTGTTTTTT.

This clonotype was recorded a few times. The genes are TRBV20-1 and TRBJ2-2; no clear D gene. The CDR3 consists of 14 residues. V was cut by 3 bases and J by 1 base, with 9 bases left in between. In germline, CDR1 is DFQATT, CDR2 SNEGSKA (reference sequence). As DNA, the CDR3 is TGCAGTGCTAGGTACAGAGAGAACACCGGGGAGCTGTTTTTT. Translation gives CSARYRENTGELFF.

This chain links TRBV5-1 with TRBJ1-4; D remains unclear. Germline V gives CDR1 SGHRS, CDR2 YFSETQ. CDR3 size: 17 residues. V gave up 2 bases and J gave up 4 bases, with 18 bases separating them. The DNA of the CDR3 is TGCGCCAGCAGCTTCCGACGGTCCCAAGGTCATAATGAAAAACTGTTTTTT. Protein: CASSFRRSQGHNEKLFF.

The chain couples TRBV3-1 to TRBJ2-7, with D perhaps TRBD1 (5 bases). The V gene's germline CDR1 is LGHDT and CDR2 YNNKEL (reference sequence). V was shortened by 8 bases and J by 3 bases, with 20 bases between the two germline ends. The CDR3 loop spans 15 amino acids. As DNA, the CDR3 is TGTGCCAGCGCTGGGGCGAGAGGCGGCTACTACGAGCAGTACTTC. It specifies CASAGARGGYYEQYF.

This chain uses TRBV27 with TRBJ2-2, with no clear D. CDR1 MNHEY and CDR2 SMNVEV come from the germline V gene (reference sequence). Trimming took 5 bases from V and 4 from J, leaving 17 bases between them. The CDR3 length is 16 residues. For the CDR3, the DNA is TGTGCCAGCAGTAAAACTACAACAAACCCCACCGGGGAGCTGTTTTTT. Its protein is CASSKTTTNPTGELFF.

The CDR3 sequence: CASASGNQETQYF. The CDR3 nucleotides are TGTGCCAGTGCCTCAGGGAACCAAGAGACCCAGTACTTC. The chain couples TRBV7-9 to TRBJ2-5, with D perhaps TRBD1 (5 bases). Trimming left V 9 bases short and J 0 bases short, with 11 bases between. The CDR3 length is 13 residues. Germline lookup yields CDR1 SEHNR and CDR2 FQNEAQ (reference sequence).

The CDR3 DNA is TGTGCCAGCAGTTTTACAGGGGACCCCTCCTATGGCTACACCTTC. Protein: CASSFTGDPSYGYTF. V gene TRBV12-3 or TRBV12-4 combines with J gene TRBJ1-2; 7 nucleotides agree with TRBD1. The CDR3 consists of 15 residues. V lost 3 bases and J lost 4; bases outside the gene matches: 8.

A few counts support this clonotype. This chain links TRBV24-1 with TRBJ2-1, with 11 positions matching TRBD2. V gave up 6 bases and J gave up 4 bases; unmatched junction bases: 4. CDR1 KGHDR and CDR2 SFDVKD come from the germline V gene. This CDR3 has 15 amino acids. CDR3 in amino acids: CATSTLAGGYNEQFF. Here the CDR3 DNA reads TGTGCCACCAGTACCCTAGCGGGGGGATACAATGAGCAGTTCTTC.

This clonotype was picked up a small number of times. A read error may be the cause here, since a much bigger clone is one base away. The V call is TRBV11-2, the J call TRBJ2-4, with D perhaps being TRBD1 or TRBD2 (5 bases each). Germline-derived CDR1 and CDR2 are SGHAT and FQNNGV. The CDR3 extends over 16 amino acids. The CDR3 here is CASSLGGARPGNSQYF. The CDR3 DNA reads as TGTGCCAGCAGCTTAGGTGGGGCTAGACCGGGAAACAGTCAGTACTTC.

This clonotype has more than one count but fewer than ten. The junction shows a germline mismatch at one end, possibly a read error. The rearrangement uses TRBV20-1 and TRBJ2-5; TRBD2 matches at 8 bases. This CDR3 is built from 15 residues. Germline CDR1 is DFQATT and CDR2 is SNEGSKA (reference sequence). The CDR3 is CPLEEGLVSQETQYF. The DNA of the CDR3 is TGTCCACTGGAAGAGGGACTAGTCTCCCAAGAGACCCAGTACTTC.

The V and J genes are TRBV21-1 and TRBJ2-1; TRBD2 was called by the table and not checked on the DNA. TRBV21-1 is described as a pseudogene. CDR3 length: 16 amino acids. The CDR3 protein is CASSKGAGGHYNEQFF. For the CDR3, the DNA is TGTGCCAGCAGCAAGGGGGCGGGAGGGCACTACAATGAGCAGTTCTTC.

The V and J genes are TRBV30 and TRBJ1-4; D is uncertain. This CDR3 region has 13 residues. Trimming took 2 bases from V and 6 from J, leaving 10 bases between them. Germline V gene lookup returns CDR1 GTSNPN and CDR2 SVGIG (reference sequence). CDR3 in amino acids: CAWSRRMDEKLFF. CDR3 sequence (DNA): TGTGCCTGGAGTAGAAGGATGGATGAAAAACTGTTTTTT.

V usage is TRBV5-5 and J usage is TRBJ2-7; D gene unclear. CDR3 length: 13 residues. The germline CDR1 and CDR2 sequences are SGHKS and YYEKEE (reference sequence). Trimming cost V 2 bases and J 9 bases, with 15 bases left between them. The CDR3 sequence: CASSFGQSVMQYF. The CDR3 DNA is TGTGCCAGCAGCTTCGGCCAGAGTGTAATGCAGTACTTC.

At least ten counts were recorded for this clonotype. The rearrangement links TRBV5-1 to TRBJ1-4; TRBD1 matches at 10 bases. Germline trimming cut 4 bases from V and 6 bases from J; bases unmatched to any gene: 3. The CDR3 sequence is 14 residues long. CDR1 and CDR2 (germline): SGHRS, YFSETQ. CDR3 amino acids: CASSLDRGHEKLFF. CDR3 DNA sequence: TGCGCCAGCAGCCTCGACAGGGGGCATGAAAAACTGTTTTTT.

This sequence joins TRBV7-9 and TRBJ2-7, with D perhaps assigned TRBD1 or TRBD2 (5 bases each). Between the trimmed V and J ends, which lost 5 bases and 2 bases, there was a span of 19 bases. The CDR3 consists of 16 residues. CDR1 is SEHNR, CDR2 FQNEAQ, per germline (reference sequence). The chain's CDR3 is CASSSSRDPPPYEQYF. The CDR3 nucleotides are TGTGCCAGCAGCAGCAGCCGGGACCCTCCACCCTACGAGCAGTACTTC.

This clonotype was seen a few times. V usage is TRBV29-1 and J usage is TRBJ2-3; no firm D call. The CDR3 is 12 amino acids. With 3 bases removed from V and 2 bases from J, the gap between germline ends came to 6 bases. Germline-derived CDR1 and CDR2 are SQVTM and ANQGSEA. The CDR3 bases are TGCAGCGTTGAGTCATACACAGATACGCAGTATTTT. Translated: CSVESYTDTQYF.

The rearrangement joins TRBV5-1 to TRBJ1-4, with D unclear. The V gene lost 2 bases and the J gene lost 7 bases, with 12 bases spanning the gap. Germline loops: CDR1 SGHRS, CDR2 YFSETQ. CDR3 length equals 14 residues. The CDR3 here is CASSFGIGVEKLFF. CDR3 bases: TGCGCCAGCAGCTTCGGGATTGGAGTTGAAAAACTGTTTTTT.

V gene TRBV5-8 combines with J gene TRBJ2-1; 7 bases are shared with TRBD2. Trimming took 5 bases from V and 7 from J; bases not matched to a gene: 12. Germline CDR1 and CDR2: SGHTS and YDEGEE. The CDR3 covers 15 residues. CDR3 loop: CASSLISGHSNEQFF. CDR3 in DNA: TGTGCCAGCAGTTTGATTAGCGGGCATTCGAATGAGCAGTTCTTC.

This chain links TRBV12-3 or TRBV12-4 with TRBJ2-3; D is possibly TRBD1 (6 bases). The CDR3 is 15 amino acids. V gave up 2 bases and J gave up 0 bases, with 9 bases separating them. CDR3 bases: TGTGCCAGCAGTTTATGGGACACGAGCACAGATACGCAGTATTTT. It codes for CASSLWDTSTDTQYF.

This clonotype showed up many times. This chain uses TRBV5-6 with TRBJ2-7; the match to TRBD1 covers 7 bases. The CDR3 covers 12 residues. The germline gives CDR1 SGHDT, CDR2 YYEEEE. Germline trimming cut 1 base from V and 12 bases from J; bases unmatched to any gene: 7. This chain's CDR3 is CASSLPPGQRYF. Here the CDR3 DNA reads TGTGCCAGCAGCTTGCCCCCGGGACAGAGGTACTTC.